This T cell receptor beta chain is from a study of regulatory T cells in long-lasting Graves disease. In building TCR beta libraries, iRepertoire HTBI primers were used together with Arm-PCR of CDR3 regions. In the original workflow: Among the samples, 50 to 80 TRBV and 14 TRBJ segments were identified. TCRdb re-derived calls from the multiplex PCR reads in MiXCR, one entry per CDR3 protein. These V and J calls rely on TCRdb rather than the paper's analysis. The table lists a few hundred thousand distinct CDR3 sequences, 21% of them singletons, with 14% in the top ten. This clonotype appeared many times. Its antigen is not known. One junction end disagrees with the germline gene, perhaps due to a read error. Findings and limits, study-wide: Only peripheral blood was studied, not thyroid tissue. Persistent disease preferred TRBV28, TRBJ1-2 and TRBJ2-5; new disease, TRBV20-1 and TRBJ2-1.

This sample's time point: persistent/refractory GD, antithyroid drugs over 5 years with positive TRAb. PBMC RNA was the source of the TCR library. Patients of an endocrinology department in Xi'an, China, were included. The CDR3 totals 11 residues. From germline, CDR1 is MDHEN and CDR2 SYDVKM. Sequences were derived from peripheral blood mononuclear cells (PBMCs), sampled when the disease was refractory, from a patient treated with antithyroid drugs. The sequence came from a female donor with Graves disease. The chain links TRBV28 to TRBJ1-6; a weak D match, TRBD1 (5 bases). The CDR3 is CASSFRDSLGF. In DNA, the CDR3 is TGTGCCAGCAGTTTCCGGGACTCGCTCGGCTTT.